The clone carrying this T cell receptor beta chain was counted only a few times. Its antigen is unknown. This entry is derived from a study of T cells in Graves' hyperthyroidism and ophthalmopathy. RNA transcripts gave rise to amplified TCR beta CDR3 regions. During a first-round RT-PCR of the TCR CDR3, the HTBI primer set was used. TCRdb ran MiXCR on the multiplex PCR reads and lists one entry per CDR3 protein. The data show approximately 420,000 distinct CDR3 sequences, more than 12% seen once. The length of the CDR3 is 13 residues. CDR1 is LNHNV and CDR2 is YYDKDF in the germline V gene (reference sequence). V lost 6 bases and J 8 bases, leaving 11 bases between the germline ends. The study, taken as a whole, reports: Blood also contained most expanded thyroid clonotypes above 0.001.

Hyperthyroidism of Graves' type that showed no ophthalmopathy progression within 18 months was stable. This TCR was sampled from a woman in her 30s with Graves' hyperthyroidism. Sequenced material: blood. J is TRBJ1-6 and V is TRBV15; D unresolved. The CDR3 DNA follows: TGTGCCACCAGACCGGACGGGTATTCACCCCTCCACTTT. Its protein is CATRPDGYSPLHF.